What follows is one T cell receptor (beta chain) and its context. Germline CDR1 LGHDT, CDR2 YNNKEL (reference sequence). The germline V and J ends were trimmed by 4 bases and 7 bases, with 22 bases remaining between them. The CDR3 length is 16 residues. The source of the sample is a study of blood T cell repertoires in COVID-19. Turning to the study itself: From the United States, Italy and Spain came samples of acute and convalescent COVID-19. The analysed material was cDNA or gDNA that came from T cells, B-cell-depleted T cells, or PBMCs.

One Seattle source followed patients from active infection through their disease course. Original methodology: Amplification from reference gene primers served as the basis for estimated nucleated cell counts. Method: immunoSEQ multiplex PCR; TCRdb's copy keeps in-frame clones and lacks some. D and trimming were read from the DNA, whereas the V and J calls and clone size are those reported in that table. The top ten hold roughly 12% of the sample, which has a few hundred thousand clones, 88% seen once. This TCR derives from a woman in her forties or fifties with COVID-19, enrolled during active disease. The chain links TRBV3-1 (or the pseudogene TRBV3-2) to TRBJ1-2; D perhaps matches TRBD1 (5 bases). The specimen sequenced was peripheral blood. CDR3 coding DNA: TGTGCCAGCAGCCTAAGGGGCGGGAGCCGCCAAAGTGGCTACACCTTC. Amino acids: CASSLRGGSRQSGYTF.